Listed below are T cell receptor beta chains from one sample, sequenced in a study of T cell responses to AZD1222 COVID-19 vaccine. The data were produced by immunoSEQ multiplex PCR, yet TCRdb's version contains in-frame clones alone and is incomplete. The data hold approximately 160,000 clones, with roughly nine tenths observed a single time. The starting material was peripheral blood, obtained on day 0 of AZD1222 vaccination. The receptors derive from an adult in good health. The CDR3 runs from the conserved cysteine through the conserved F or W. The D gene is left open where the match is weak. Size values are once, few and many counts, or a class for expanded clones, and some rows have none.

D	V	size	J	length	DNA	CDR3
-	TRBV6-5	few	TRBJ2-5	13	TGTGCCAGCAGTTCGGGCTATCAAGAGACCCAGTACTTC	CASSSGYQETQYF
TRBD1	TRBV6-5	-	TRBJ2-5	13	TGTGCCAGCAGAACAGGGGGCCTGGAGACCCAGTACTTC	CASRTGGLETQYF
-	TRBV7-2	once	TRBJ1-5	13	TGTGCCAGCAGCTTACCAGGGTCTCAGCCCCAGCATTTT	CASSLPGSQPQHF
-	TRBV3-1/TRBV3-2	few	TRBJ2-5	14	TGTGCCAGCAGCCCGAACAGGGGAGGTGAGACCCAGTACTTC	CASSPNRGGETQYF
-	TRBV7-6	-	TRBJ1-1	13	TGTGCCAGCAGCCAGACGGGTAACACTGAAGCTTTCTTT	CASSQTGNTEAFF
-	TRBV6-6	-	TRBJ1-2	14	TGTGCCAGCAGTTACTCTGTACAATTCGGAGGCTACACCTTC	CASSYSVQFGGYTF
-	TRBV6-2/TRBV6-3	-	TRBJ1-2	17	TGTGCCAGCAGTTACCCGGGGATTGGGGGCCCTGGACAGGGCTACACCTTC	CASSYPGIGGPGQGYTF
-	TRBV27	-	TRBJ1-1	16	TGTGCCAGCTCTATGAGGGGAACATTAATGAACACTGAAGCTTTCTTT	CASSMRGTLMNTEAFF
-	TRBV9	-	TRBJ1-2	13	TGTGCCAGCAGCGTACAGGGTAACTATGGCTACACCTTC	CASSVQGNYGYTF
-	TRBV2	-	TRBJ1-6	14	TGTGCCAGCAGTGAGGTACAGGGTCATTCACCCCTCCACTTT	CASSEVQGHSPLHF
TRBD2	TRBV6-2/TRBV6-3	-	TRBJ2-1	16	TGTGCCAGCAGTCCCAACTTCGCTAGCGGGGTGAGGGAGCAGTTCTTC	CASSPNFASGVREQFF
-	TRBV4-2	-	TRBJ1-2	17	TGTGCCAGCAGCCAAGAAGGAGAAGGGGCCCCCCACTATGGCTACACCTTC	CASSQEGEGAPHYGYTF
-	TRBV6-2/TRBV6-3	-	TRBJ1-5	15	TGTGCCAGCAGTCAACAGGGTACGAGCAATCAGCCCCAGCATTTT	CASSQQGTSNQPQHF
-	TRBV18	-	TRBJ2-5	14	TGTGCCAGCTCACCCACAGTCAACCAAGAGACCCAGTACTTC	CASSPTVNQETQYF
TRBD1	TRBV28	-	TRBJ1-2	12	TGTGCCAGCACCGACAGGGCGCGAGGCTACACCTTC	CASTDRARGYTF
-	TRBV11-1	-	TRBJ2-7	15	TGTGCCAGCAGCTTAAGGCCCTCGGGCCGTTACGAGCAGTACTTC	CASSLRPSGRYEQYF
TRBD1	TRBV10-3	few	TRBJ2-3	19	TGTGCCATCAGTGAAAGAAACCAGGGGGCACCGGGGAGCACAGATACGCAGTATTTT	CAISERNQGAPGSTDTQYF
TRBD1	TRBV4-1	-	TRBJ2-7	16	TGCGCCAGCAGCCAAGAAGCAATGGACAGGGTCTACGAGCAGTACTTC	CASSQEAMDRVYEQYF
-	TRBV11-2	-	TRBJ1-1	12	TGTGCTACGGGGTACATGAACACTGAAGCTTTCTTT	CATGYMNTEAFF
-	TRBV18	-	TRBJ1-1	13	TGTGCCAGCGGCCGGATCCAGGACACTGAAGCTTTCTTT	CASGRIQDTEAFF
TRBD1	TRBV28	-	TRBJ1-2	19	TGTGCCATTACCGAATTCTTCCTAGGACAGGGACGGGCCAACTATGGCTACACCTTC	CAITEFFLGQGRANYGYTF
-	TRBV5-5	-	TRBJ1-4	16	TGTGCCAGCAGCCCCACCTCCCATGCAACTAATGAAAAACTGTTTTTT	CASSPTSHATNEKLFF
TRBD2	TRBV5-1	-	TRBJ2-5	16	TGCGCCAGCAGCGGGAGTCTAGCGGGGGGCCAAGAGACCCAGTACTTC	CASSGSLAGGQETQYF
-	TRBV3-1/TRBV3-2	-	TRBJ1-6	16	TGTGCCAGCAGTCGAAGGGGGGTAATGAATAATTCACCCCTCCACTTT	CASSRRGVMNNSPLHF
-	TRBV19	-	TRBJ1-4	15	TGTGCCAGTAGTCCCCAGGGTCCAACTAATGAAAAACTGTTTTTT	CASSPQGPTNEKLFF
-	TRBV6-5	-	TRBJ1-1	15	TGTGCCAGCAGTTACTCGATCCAGGGGAGGACTGAAGCTTTCTTT	CASSYSIQGRTEAFF
-	TRBV6-5	once	TRBJ2-5	14	TGTGCCAGCAGAAAAGAACAGGTTGGAGAGACCCAGTACTTC	CASRKEQVGETQYF
-	TRBV6-5	-	TRBJ2-5	13	TGTGCCAGCAGTTTAACTAGGGGAGAGACCCAGTACTTC	CASSLTRGETQYF
-	TRBV7-2	-	TRBJ2-5	14	TGTGCCAGCAGCTTAAGGGTGGCGGGAGAGACCCAGTACTTC	CASSLRVAGETQYF
TRBD2	TRBV28	-	TRBJ2-2	15	TGTGCCAGCAGTACCCGACACGGGGGGGCCGGGGAGCTGTTTTTT	CASSTRHGGAGELFF
TRBD1	TRBV5-4	-	TRBJ2-3	15	TGTGCCAGCAGCTTCAGGGGGACCGATACAGATACGCAGTATTTT	CASSFRGTDTDTQYF
TRBD1	TRBV19	-	TRBJ1-2	14	TGTGCCAGTATTCCGGGACAGGGAAACTATGGCTACACCTTC	CASIPGQGNYGYTF
TRBD1	TRBV3-1/TRBV3-2	-	TRBJ2-5	15	TGTGCCAGCAGCCAAGGGGGGACAGGGGGGAAGACCCAGTACTTC	CASSQGGTGGKTQYF
TRBD1	TRBV27	-	TRBJ1-5	14	TGTGCCAGCAGTTTCCAGGGGGGGTATCAGCCCCAGCATTTT	CASSFQGGYQPQHF
TRBD1	TRBV14	-	TRBJ2-3	16	TGTGCCAGCAGCCCCCGGGACAGGGGAGTTCGGGATACGCAGTATTTT	CASSPRDRGVRDTQYF
-	TRBV27	-	TRBJ2-7	14	TGTGCCAGCAGCCAAAAACCCGTCTCCTACGAGCAGTACTTC	CASSQKPVSYEQYF
TRBD1	TRBV19	-	TRBJ1-6	13	TGTGCCAGTAGTGGGACAGGGGTCTCACCCCTCCACTTT	CASSGTGVSPLHF
TRBD1	TRBV25-1	-	TRBJ1-4	15	TGTGCCAGCAGTGCCTACAGGGGGCAAGGGCAAAAACTGTTTTTT	CASSAYRGQGQKLFF
TRBD1	TRBV19	-	TRBJ1-2	16	TGTGCCAGTAATCCCTCTTCTGACAGGGGGCCGTCTGGCTACACCTTC	CASNPSSDRGPSGYTF
-	TRBV9	-	TRBJ2-1	14	TGTGCCAGCAGCGTCCCCGGGCGCATCAATGAGCAGTTCTTC	CASSVPGRINEQFF
-	TRBV5-5	-	TRBJ1-2	14	TGTGCCAGCAGCTCCATAGACAGGTCGCGTGGCTACACCTTC	CASSSIDRSRGYTF
TRBD1	TRBV30	once	TRBJ1-5	16	TGTGCCTGGAGTGTTACCGGGACAGGGAGCAATCAGCCCCAGCATTTT	CAWSVTGTGSNQPQHF
TRBD2	TRBV5-1	-	TRBJ2-5	18	TGCGCCAGCAGCTTGGTTCCCCCAACTAGCGGGGGGGAAGAGACCCAGTACTTC	CASSLVPPTSGGEETQYF
-	TRBV11-3	-	TRBJ1-6	19	TGTGCCAGCAGCTACCCCCTCCTAGGGCTCATCTCCCAGAATTCACCCCTCCACTTT	CASSYPLLGLISQNSPLHF
TRBD2	TRBV24-1	-	TRBJ2-1	18	TGTGCCACCAGTGTAGGAGGAGTAGGCGGGGGGTTCAACAATGAGCAGTTCTTC	CATSVGGVGGGFNNEQFF
TRBD1	TRBV7-6	-	TRBJ2-1	15	TGTGCCAGCAGCGTCTCTTGGGGACAGGGCTCTGAGCAGTTCTTC	CASSVSWGQGSEQFF
-	TRBV18	-	TRBJ2-2	15	TGTGCCAGCTCACCATATGTGGAGCAAACCGGGGAGCTGTTTTTT	CASSPYVEQTGELFF
TRBD1	TRBV2	-	TRBJ1-2	13	TGTGCCAGCAGTGCTACAGGGGGCTGGGGCTACACCTTC	CASSATGGWGYTF
-	TRBV5-5	-	TRBJ1-6	14	TGTGCCAGCAGCTTGGTGGGGGCTGTGTCACCCCTCCACTTT	CASSLVGAVSPLHF
-	TRBV5-1	once	TRBJ1-1	12	TGCGCCAGCAGCTTGGAAGGGACTGAAGCTTTCTTT	CASSLEGTEAFF
-	TRBV19	-	TRBJ2-7	13	TGTGCCAGTAGGCACAGGAGTTCGAGTCCACAGTACTTC	CASRHRSSSPQYF
-	TRBV28	-	TRBJ1-3	15	TGTGCCAGCAATGCGATGAGGGGAGGTGGAAACACCATATATTTT	CASNAMRGGGNTIYF
-	TRBV3-1/TRBV3-2	-	TRBJ2-7	13	TGTGCCAGCAGCCGATCCCCGGGTGGGGAGCAGTACTTC	CASSRSPGGEQYF
TRBD1	TRBV28	once	TRBJ1-1	14	TGTGCCAGCATGTGGGCCAGGGGGCGTACTGAAGCTTTCTTT	CASMWARGRTEAFF
-	TRBV6-2/TRBV6-3	-	TRBJ1-1	12	TGTGCCAGCAGCACAGGTAACACTGAAGCTTTCTTT	CASSTGNTEAFF
-	TRBV4-1	-	TRBJ1-2	17	TGCGCCAGCAGCCCTATGGACAGAACTCCTTCTAACTATGGCTACACCTTC	CASSPMDRTPSNYGYTF
-	TRBV7-2	-	TRBJ1-1	13	TGTGCCAGCAGACAAACAGGGATGCCTGAAGCTTTCTTT	CASRQTGMPEAFF
-	TRBV6-5	-	TRBJ1-6	14	TGTGCCAGCAGTTACTTTCAGGGTAATTCACCCCTCCACTTT	CASSYFQGNSPLHF
-	TRBV7-2	-	TRBJ1-2	13	TGTGCCAGCAGCCTGAGTGGGGCCTATGGCTACACCTTC	CASSLSGAYGYTF